The 21 T cell receptor beta chains given below trace back to one sample, sequenced in a study of T cell responses to AZD1222 COVID-19 vaccine. TCRdb's table, derived via immunoSEQ multiplex PCR, lists solely in-frame clones and lacks some. The table includes over 120,000 clones, around 93% detected once. The material sequenced was peripheral blood, taken 28 days after the second AZD1222 dose. These receptors all come from an adult who received the AZD1222 COVID-19 vaccine.

The CDR3 is CASSQGEPTIFYEQYF. The CDR3 nucleotides are TGCGCCAGCAGCCAAGGCGAACCAACAATTTTCTACGAGCAGTACTTC. The chain uses TRBV4-1 and TRBJ2-7; D remains ambiguous. The length of the CDR3 is 16 residues. Germline lookup yields CDR1 MGHRA and CDR2 YSYEKL. Between the trimmed V and J ends, which lost 1 base and 3 bases, there was a span of 16 bases.

The chain recombines TRBV28 with TRBJ1-3; no clear D. Between the trimmed V and J ends, which lost 4 bases and 0 bases, there was a span of 13 bases. The V gene's germline CDR1 is MDHEN and CDR2 SYDVKM. This CDR3 has 16 amino acids. In nucleotides, the CDR3 is TGTGCCAGCAGTTCCCCGTCGGGGATCTCTGGAAACACCATATATTTT. Translating gives CASSSPSGISGNTIYF.

The V call is TRBV28, the J call TRBJ1-2; 7 nucleotides agree with TRBD1. CDR3 length: 13 residues. V trimming: 7 bases; J trimming: 5 bases; junction bases outside the gene matches: 7. CDR1 is MDHEN, CDR2 SYDVKM, per germline. The CDR3 sequence is CASTQDRTYGYTF. The CDR3 nucleotides are TGTGCCAGCACTCAGGACAGGACTTATGGCTACACCTTC.

The rearrangement joins TRBV5-1 to TRBJ2-7, with TRBD2 identical over 8 bases. There are 14 residues in the CDR3. J gave up 6 bases and V 4 bases, and 9 bases lay outside the gene matches. From germline, CDR1 is SGHRS and CDR2 YFSETQ. CDR3 nucleotide sequence: TGCGCCAGCAGCCCGAGCGGGAGTTTGAGCGAGCAGTACTTC. Its protein is CASSPSGSLSEQYF.

This chain joins TRBV7-9 and TRBJ2-3, with D perhaps TRBD1 (6 bases). CDR1 and CDR2 from the germline V gene are SEHNR and FQNEAQ (reference sequence). The CDR3 length is 13 residues. Trimming left V 5 bases short and J 6 bases short, with 12 bases between. CDR3 amino acids: CASSTHRADTQYF. The CDR3 DNA reads TGTGCCAGCAGCACACACAGGGCGGATACGCAGTATTTT.

The V call is TRBV28, the J call TRBJ1-2; 7 bases line up with TRBD1. The CDR3 length is 13 residues. V was pared by 6 bases and J by 2 bases, with 3 bases of the junction left unmatched. Germline CDR1 and CDR2: MDHEN and SYDVKM. Here the CDR3 reads CASRPGGNYGYTF. DNA for the CDR3: TGTGCCAGCAGGCCAGGGGGGAACTATGGCTACACCTTC.

The chain combines TRBV7-9 with TRBJ2-4; 10 bases align to TRBD1. V trimming: 5 bases; J trimming: 6 bases; junction bases outside the gene matches: 1. Germline loops: CDR1 SEHNR, CDR2 FQNEAQ (reference sequence). The CDR3 totals 13 residues. The CDR3 sequence is CASSRDRGNIQYF. The DNA for the CDR3 is TGTGCCAGCAGCAGGGACAGGGGAAACATTCAGTACTTC.

This rearrangement joins TRBV29-1 to TRBJ1-4; D ambiguous. The CDR3 totals 14 residues. Germline V lookup: CDR1 SQVTM, CDR2 ANQGSEA. V lost 7 bases and J lost 2, with 14 bases in between. The CDR3 here is CSGRGGSTNEKLFF. Written as DNA, the CDR3 is TGCAGCGGCCGGGGAGGGTCTACTAATGAAAAACTGTTTTTT.

The chain employs TRBV28 and TRBJ1-5, with D perhaps matching TRBD1 (6 bases). The CDR3 consists of 15 residues. With 5 bases removed from V and 2 bases from J, the gap between germline ends came to 13 bases. Germline V gene data show CDR1 as MDHEN and CDR2 as SYDVKM. Here the CDR3 DNA reads TGTGCCAGCAGTACCTACAGGGACGGCAATCAGCCCCAGCATTTT. It translates to CASSTYRDGNQPQHF.

The chain has TRBV7-9 and TRBJ1-2; D gene unclear. CDR1 and CDR2 from the germline V gene are SEHNR and FQNEAQ (reference sequence). The CDR3 has 15 residues. Trimming removed 5 bases at V and 4 bases at J, with 17 bases between. This chain's CDR3 is CASSPTRGEGYGYTF. The CDR3 bases are TGTGCCAGCAGCCCAACGCGGGGAGAAGGCTATGGCTACACCTTC.

The gene calls are TRBV2 and TRBJ1-6; D is uncertain. The V gene's germline CDR1 is SNHLY and CDR2 FYNNEI. The CDR3 runs 15 residues. V was cut by 1 base and J by 8 bases, with 12 bases left in between. The CDR3 loop is CASSEGPGLHSPLHF. DNA for the CDR3: TGTGCCAGCAGTGAAGGTCCGGGCCTCCATTCACCCCTCCACTTT.

V usage is TRBV6-5 and J usage is TRBJ1-4; weak D call: TRBD1 (6 bases). There are 13 residues in the CDR3. Trimming removed 7 bases at V and 8 bases at J, with 14 bases between. Germline V gives CDR1 MNHEY, CDR2 SVGAGI. CDR3 amino acids: CASMEGVKEKLFF. The CDR3 DNA follows: TGTGCCAGCATGGAGGGGGTGAAGGAAAAACTGTTTTTT.

The chain uses TRBV28 and TRBJ1-2; D gene unclear. CDR3 size: 17 residues. The V end was cut by 3 bases, the J end by 3 bases, with 20 bases between. Germline CDR1 and CDR2: MDHEN and SYDVKM. CDR3: CASSFTRYGVRDYGYTF. In nucleotides, the CDR3 is TGTGCCAGCAGTTTTACCCGATATGGGGTACGGGACTATGGCTACACCTTC.

V gene TRBV9 combines with J gene TRBJ2-1; TRBD2 agrees at 9 bases. V dropped 0 bases and J dropped 9; count of bases not matched to a gene: 10. The CDR3 sequence is 16 residues long. The V gene's germline CDR1 is SGDLS and CDR2 YYNGEE. The CDR3 protein is CASSVAPAGGKVEQFF. DNA for the CDR3: TGTGCCAGCAGCGTAGCCCCAGCGGGAGGTAAAGTTGAGCAGTTCTTC.

As DNA, the CDR3 is TGTGCCAGCAGTTCGGACCGAAGCGGACTAGCGGAAACCTACGAGCAGTACTTC. This codes for CASSSDRSGLAETYEQYF. The chain recombines TRBV7-9 with TRBJ2-7; 10 bases map to TRBD2. This CDR3 is built from 18 residues. V lost 6 bases, J lost 2 bases, and 16 bases stayed unmatched. Germline CDR1 is SEHNR and CDR2 is FQNEAQ (reference sequence).

The chain joins TRBV19 to TRBJ1-2; no definite D call. Trimming took off 3 bases at V and 8 bases at J, with 7 bases between the two ends. This CDR3 region has 11 residues. Germline V gene sequence: CDR1 LNHDA, CDR2 SQIVND (reference sequence). CDR3 amino acids: CASSIGGGYTF. CDR3 DNA: TGTGCCAGTAGTATTGGAGGCGGCTACACCTTC.

The V and J genes are TRBV7-2 and TRBJ1-1, with D unclear. Looked up from germline, CDR1 is SGHTA and CDR2 is FQGNSA. The CDR3 length is 15 residues. Trimming pared 1 base from V and 1 base from J, leaving 10 bases between. CDR3 nucleotides: TGTGCCAGCAGCTTAGGGACGGCGAAGAACACTGAAGCTTTCTTT. This encodes CASSLGTAKNTEAFF.

V gene TRBV4-1 combines with J gene TRBJ2-3; D might be TRBD1 (5 bases). This CDR3 spans 15 amino acids. Germline values: CDR1 MGHRA, CDR2 YSYEKL. Trimming stripped 0 bases from V and 3 bases from J, with 10 bases between. This CDR3 is CASSQEKGATDTQYF. Here the CDR3 DNA reads TGCGCCAGCAGCCAAGAGAAAGGGGCTACAGATACGCAGTATTTT.

The chain combines TRBV10-3 with TRBJ1-5; unclear D gene. Trimming removed 11 bases at V and 1 base at J, with 12 bases between. The CDR3 covers 13 residues. The V gene's germline CDR1 is ENHRY and CDR2 SYGVKD. The CDR3 spells CAAVPGSNQPQHF. As DNA, the CDR3 is TGTGCCGCGGTCCCCGGCAGCAATCAGCCCCAGCATTTT.

This clone was picked up one time. The CDR3, as DNA: TGTGCCAGCAGCCTCGGCGGGGTGCGGGGCACTGAAGCTTTCTTT. Its protein product is CASSLGGVRGTEAFF. V usage is TRBV3-1 (or the pseudogene TRBV3-2) and J usage is TRBJ1-1; D unclear. Germline loops: CDR1 LGHDT, CDR2 YNNKEL (reference sequence). Trimming left V 4 bases short and J 4 bases short, with 16 bases between. CDR3 size: 15 residues.

The rearrangement joins TRBV30 to TRBJ1-1; D not resolved. V dropped 3 bases and J dropped 11 bases, with 16 bases sitting between them. Germline-derived CDR1 and CDR2 are GTSNPN and SVGIG (reference sequence). The CDR3 runs 12 residues. The CDR3 DNA reads TGTGCCTGGAGAGCAAGGTTCGTGAGGGCTTTCTTT. Translation: CAWRARFVRAFF.